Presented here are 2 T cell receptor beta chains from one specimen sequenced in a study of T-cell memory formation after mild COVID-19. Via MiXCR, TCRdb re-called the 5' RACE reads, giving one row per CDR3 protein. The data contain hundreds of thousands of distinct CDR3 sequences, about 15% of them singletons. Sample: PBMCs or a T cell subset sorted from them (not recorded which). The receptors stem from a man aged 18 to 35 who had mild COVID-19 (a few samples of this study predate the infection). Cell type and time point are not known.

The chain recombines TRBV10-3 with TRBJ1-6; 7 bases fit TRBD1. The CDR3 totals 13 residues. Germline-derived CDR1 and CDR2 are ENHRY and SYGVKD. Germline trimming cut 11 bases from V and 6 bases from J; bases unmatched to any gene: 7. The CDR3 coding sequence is TGTGCCGTCAACAGGGGACCTAATTCACCCCTCCACTTT. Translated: CAVNRGPNSPLHF.

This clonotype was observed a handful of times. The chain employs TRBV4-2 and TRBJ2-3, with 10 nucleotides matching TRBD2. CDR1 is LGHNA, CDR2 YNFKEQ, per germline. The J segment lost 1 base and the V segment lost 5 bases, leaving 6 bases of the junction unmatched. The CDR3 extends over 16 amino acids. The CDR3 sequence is CASSERLAGGTDTQYF. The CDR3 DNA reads TGTGCCAGCAGCGAGAGGCTAGCGGGGGGCACAGATACGCAGTATTTT.